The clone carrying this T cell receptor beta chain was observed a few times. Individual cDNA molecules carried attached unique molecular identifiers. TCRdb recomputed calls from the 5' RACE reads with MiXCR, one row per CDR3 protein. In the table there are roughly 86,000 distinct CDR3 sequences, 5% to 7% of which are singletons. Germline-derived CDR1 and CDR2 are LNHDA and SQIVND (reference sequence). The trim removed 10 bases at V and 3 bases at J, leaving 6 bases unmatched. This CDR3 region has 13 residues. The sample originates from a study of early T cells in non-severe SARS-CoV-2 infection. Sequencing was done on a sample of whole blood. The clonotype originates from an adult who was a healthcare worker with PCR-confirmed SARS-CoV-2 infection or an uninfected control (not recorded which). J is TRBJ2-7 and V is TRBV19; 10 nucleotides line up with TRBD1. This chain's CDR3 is CATGTGVSYEQYF. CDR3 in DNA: TGTGCCACCGGGACAGGGGTCAGCTACGAGCAGTACTTC.